Detailed here is one T cell receptor beta chain. The antigen is unknown. Sequencing used immunoSEQ multiplex PCR; TCRdb keeps in-frame clones, though not all of them. The sample has approximately 45,000 clones; just over 65% are singletons. This sample is part of a study of cytotoxic CD8 clonotypes in ibrutinib-treated CLL. Study at large: There were roughly 10 relapsed/refractory patients and roughly 15 treatment-naive patients, and fewer than 18 were IGHV unmutated.

The CDR3 covers 13 residues. CDR1 is MNHEY and CDR2 is SVGAGI in the germline V gene. Trimming stripped 6 bases from V and 5 bases from J, with 13 bases between. The study, taken as a whole, reports: Clonality was higher at baseline than in age-matched healthy donors and tracked circulating CD8+ T-cell counts. Public clonotypes, an uncommon group, contracted or remained stable on treatment.

This sample comprised PBMCs, obtained after 24 months of ibrutinib treatment. The TCR sequence derives from a human donor with chronic lymphocytic leukemia. The genes are TRBV6-5 and TRBJ1-1; D possibly corresponds to TRBD1 (5 bases). The CDR3 loop is CASRLGVGTEAFF. CDR3 nucleotide sequence: TGTGCCAGCAGGTTGGGGGTCGGGACTGAAGCTTTCTTT.